The TCR beta chain under discussion was sequenced for a study of T cells in Graves' hyperthyroidism and ophthalmopathy. CDR1 and CDR2 (germline): DFQATT, SNEGSKA (reference sequence). Trimming removed 0 bases at V and 3 bases at J, with 6 bases between. CDR3 length equals 12 residues. This clonotype was seen only a few times. What it binds is not known. Out of roughly 10 ml of fresh peripheral blood came the PBMCs. RNA transcripts were the template for amplifying TCR beta CDR3 regions. When the TCR CDR3 underwent first-round RT-PCR, the HTBI primer set was used. TCRdb re-analysed the multiplex PCR reads in MiXCR, keeping a single row per CDR3 protein. Of 600,000 to 750,000 distinct CDR3 sequences in the sample, around 15% were seen once. Study results and limitations: Most clonotypes expanded in the thyroid (above 0.001) were also present in blood.

What was sequenced was blood. The chain combines TRBV20-1 with TRBJ2-7, with unresolved D. The source is a man over 45 with Graves' hyperthyroidism. The CDR3, as DNA: TGCAGTGCTAGAGATTCCGGCTACGAGCAGTACTTC. Translated, it gives CSARDSGYEQYF.